The 24 T cell receptor beta chains in this list originate from one sample, sequenced in a study of shared clonotypes between healthy human individuals. Naive CD8 cells lacked CD45RO and underwent positive selection for CCR7, leaving out terminally differentiated effector memory CD45RA+ cells. Assay: immunoSEQ multiplex PCR; the TCRdb copy retains only in-frame clones and omits some. The sample includes around 1.9 million clones, just under 95% of them seen just once. Sequencing was performed on naive CD8+ T cells from PBMCs. The receptors originated from a man in his late teens or twenties in good health. Some clones in this sample may be carry-over from other donors' samples.

The chain joins TRBV30 to TRBJ1-2; tentatively, D is TRBD1 (5 bases). The CDR3 has 11 residues. The V gene lost 6 bases and the J gene lost 8 bases, with 13 bases spanning the gap. Germline loops: CDR1 GTSNPN, CDR2 SVGIG (reference sequence). CDR3 loop: CACPAKGGYTF. In DNA, the CDR3 is TGTGCCTGTCCCGCAAAGGGGGGCTACACCTTC.

This clone came up once. The chain recombines TRBV9 with TRBJ2-5, with D maybe TRBD2 (5 bases). The ends were cut back, 0 bases at V and 5 bases at J, with 23 bases in the middle. In germline, CDR1 is SGDLS, CDR2 YYNGEE. The CDR3 consists of 18 residues. This CDR3 is CASSVAPMTAIRGETQYF. As DNA, the CDR3 is TGTGCCAGCAGCGTAGCCCCCATGACGGCCATCCGAGGGGAGACCCAGTACTTC.

The chain recombines TRBV27 with TRBJ1-1, with unresolved D. This CDR3 has 15 residues. The germline V gene has CDR1 MNHEY and CDR2 SMNVEV (reference sequence). V was cut by 2 bases and J by 3 bases, with 13 bases left in between. CDR3 nucleotides: TGTGCCAGCAGTTTAGGCGTGCGAACGGACACTGAAGCTTTCTTT. It codes for CASSLGVRTDTEAFF.

The gene calls are TRBV7-9 and TRBJ2-7; 13 bases line up with TRBD2. CDR1 SEHNR and CDR2 FQNEAQ come from the germline V gene (reference sequence). J gave up 4 bases and V 5 bases, and 11 bases lay outside the gene matches. The CDR3 has 17 residues. As DNA, the CDR3 is TGTGCCAGCAGCGTAAAGACTAGCGGGGGGCCCATTTACGAGCAGTACTTC. This sequence encodes CASSVKTSGGPIYEQYF.

This rearrangement joins TRBV6-5 to TRBJ2-5, with D unclear. In germline, CDR1 is MNHEY, CDR2 SVGAGI. The V gene lost 2 bases and the J gene lost 5 bases, with 12 bases spanning the gap. The CDR3 has 14 amino acids. DNA of the CDR3: TGTGCCAGCAGTTACCAGGCGGAACTGGAGACCCAGTACTTC. Translating it yields CASSYQAELETQYF.

The chain joins TRBV21-1 to TRBJ1-1. TRBV21-1 is a recognized pseudogene. The CDR3 length is 16 residues. This chain's CDR3 is CASTLPLRALRAEAFF. DNA for the CDR3: TGTGCCAGCACCCTCCCCCTCCGGGCCCTTCGTGCTGAAGCTTTCTTT.

The V and J genes are TRBV9 and TRBJ2-1; 9 nucleotides agree with TRBD2. Trimming removed 0 bases from V and 5 bases from J; junction bases left unmatched: 6. The CDR3 has 16 residues. The germline V gene has CDR1 SGDLS and CDR2 YYNGEE. CDR3 in DNA: TGTGCCAGCAGCGTAGAGGGACTAGCCCCTCACAATGAGCAGTTCTTC. Translating it yields CASSVEGLAPHNEQFF.

V usage is TRBV5-6 and J usage is TRBJ1-5; maybe TRBD1 (6 bases). This CDR3 has 19 amino acids. CDR1 and CDR2 from the germline V gene are SGHDT and YYEEEE. V shed 4 bases and J shed 3 bases, with 26 bases lying between them. CDR3 sequence reads: CASSLLPTALTGDNQPQHF. Written as DNA, the CDR3 is TGTGCCAGCAGCCTACTACCGACGGCTCTGACAGGAGACAATCAGCCCCAGCATTTT.

The rearrangement joins TRBV14 to TRBJ1-1; tentatively, D is TRBD1 (6 bases). V lost 0 bases to trimming and J lost 6 bases, with 14 bases between them. Germline V gene sequence: CDR1 SGHDN, CDR2 FVKESK. CDR3 length: 15 amino acids. The CDR3 sequence is CASSQDQGQLAEAFF. CDR3 DNA sequence: TGTGCCAGCAGCCAAGATCAGGGACAATTAGCTGAAGCTTTCTTT.

V and J are TRBV19 and TRBJ1-2; D call uncertain. This CDR3 has 15 residues. CDR1 is LNHDA, CDR2 SQIVND, per germline (reference sequence). The V end lost 0 bases, the J end lost 0 bases, and 8 bases lay between the germline ends. The CDR3, as DNA: TGTGCCAGTAGTATAGACCTTCCCACTAACTATGGCTACACCTTC. It specifies CASSIDLPTNYGYTF.

CDR3 region: CASSFRRETTDTQYF. CDR3 DNA sequence: TGTGCCAGCAGCTTTCGACGGGAGACCACAGATACGCAGTATTTT. The rearrangement links TRBV5-4 to TRBJ2-3, with D possibly TRBD2 on 6 matching bases. Deletions cut 2 bases from V and 2 bases from J, with 12 bases between. Looked up from germline, CDR1 is SGHNT and CDR2 is YYREEE (reference sequence). CDR3 length: 15 amino acids. The full variable domain, in which reference TRBV5-4 and TRBJ2-3 provide the parts outside the CDR3, is ETGVTQSPTHLIKTRGQQVTLRCSSQSGHNTVSWYQQALGQGPQFIFQYYREEENGRGNFPPRFSGLQFPNYSSELNVNALELDDSALYLCASSFRRETTDTQYFGPGTRLTVL.

Points on this clone: Other nucleotide sequences in the sample specify the same CDR3. The V and J genes are TRBV11-2 and TRBJ2-7; D remains unclear. Germline lookup yields CDR1 SGHAT and CDR2 FQNNGV. This CDR3 spans 13 amino acids. With 1 base removed from V and 0 bases from J, the gap between germline ends came to 4 bases. The DNA for the CDR3 is TGTGCCAGCAGCTTAGGGGTCTCCTACGAGCAGTACTTC. Translating it yields CASSLGVSYEQYF.

The chain recombines TRBV11-2 with TRBJ2-3; possibly TRBD1 for D (5 bases). Germline-derived CDR1 and CDR2 are SGHAT and FQNNGV. Trimming cost V 1 base and J 1 base, with 18 bases left between them. The CDR3 length is 18 residues. CDR3 sequence: CASSLAQGWLSGTDTQYF. The CDR3 coding sequence is TGTGCCAGCAGCTTAGCCCAGGGTTGGCTATCGGGCACAGATACGCAGTATTTT.

This chain uses TRBV5-4 with TRBJ2-1, with D possibly being TRBD2 (5 bases). There are 13 residues in the CDR3. Trimming left V 2 bases short and J 8 bases short, with 11 bases between. Germline assignment: CDR1 SGHNT and CDR2 YYREEE (reference sequence). CDR3 sequence reads: CASSFNRDHEQFF. The CDR3 DNA follows: TGTGCCAGCAGCTTTAACCGGGATCATGAGCAGTTCTTC.

The chain has TRBV15 and TRBJ1-4; a possible D gene is TRBD1 (6 bases). V lost 3 bases, J lost 4 bases, and 18 bases lay in between. Per the germline V gene, CDR1 is LNHNV and CDR2 is YYDKDF (reference sequence). The CDR3 length is 17 residues. The CDR3 coding sequence is TGTGCCACCAGCAGTCGACAGGTAGCGACTAATAATGAAAAACTGTTTTTT. This encodes CATSSRQVATNNEKLFF.

This clone was picked up one time. The rearrangement links TRBV10-3 to TRBJ1-5; no clear D. CDR1 and CDR2 from the germline V gene are ENHRY and SYGVKD. V dropped 0 bases and J dropped 2 bases, with 14 bases sitting between them. This CDR3 region has 17 residues. The CDR3 loop is CAISESSGERGNQPQHF. For the CDR3, the DNA is TGTGCCATCAGTGAGTCGAGTGGGGAAAGGGGCAATCAGCCCCAGCATTTT.

About this clone: The sample contains more than one DNA sequence encoding this CDR3. The chain couples TRBV27 to TRBJ1-5; D not resolved. Germline V gene lookup returns CDR1 MNHEY and CDR2 SMNVEV (reference sequence). V was cut by 2 bases and J by 2 bases, with 4 bases left in between. The CDR3 is made up of 13 amino acids. The CDR3 DNA reads as TGTGCCAGCAGTTTAGATGGCAATCAGCCCCAGCATTTT. This encodes CASSLDGNQPQHF.

The V gene is TRBV10-2, the J gene TRBJ2-7; 10 positions match TRBD1. V lost 4 bases and J lost 2; bases outside the gene matches: 8. This CDR3 is built from 16 residues. CDR1 is WSHSY, CDR2 SAAADI, per germline. In nucleotides, the CDR3 is TGCGCCAGCAGTGGCATGGGACAGGGGTCGACCTACGAGCAGTACTTC. Its protein product is CASSGMGQGSTYEQYF.

The V call is TRBV7-9, the J call TRBJ2-5; no definite D call. Germline loops: CDR1 SEHNR, CDR2 FQNEAQ (reference sequence). The CDR3 consists of 16 residues. V was cut by 6 bases and J by 5 bases, with 22 bases left in between. The CDR3 here is CASRATGLPFDETQYF. The CDR3 DNA follows: TGTGCCAGCAGGGCGACCGGGCTCCCGTTTGATGAGACCCAGTACTTC.

This clone appeared once. The chain is built from TRBV10-3 and TRBJ2-7, with 16 nucleotides matching TRBD2. From germline, CDR1 is ENHRY and CDR2 SYGVKD. The trim removed 3 bases at V and 6 bases at J, leaving 8 bases unmatched. The CDR3 has 17 amino acids. In DNA form, the CDR3 reads TGTGCCATCAGTGATGTGGGGACTAGCGGGAGGGAGGGCGAGCAGTACTTC. Translated: CAISDVGTSGREGEQYF.

The gene calls are TRBV15 and TRBJ2-7; TRBD1 matches 7 bases. Germline CDR1 LNHNV, CDR2 YYDKDF (reference sequence). The CDR3 length is 18 residues. The V segment lost 5 bases and the J segment 0 bases; nucleotides outside the gene matches: 16. The CDR3 nucleotides read TGTGCCACCAGCTCACCTAAAGGGGGCCAGGAAAGCTCCTACGAGCAGTACTTC. Translating it yields CATSSPKGGQESSYEQYF.

This clone was seen just once. The chain recombines TRBV5-6 with TRBJ2-7; 10 bases are shared with TRBD2. This CDR3 region has 14 residues. V dropped 0 bases and J dropped 7; count of bases not matched to a gene: 4. CDR1 SGHDT and CDR2 YYEEEE come from the germline V gene. CDR3 region: CASSLGLAGVEQYF. CDR3 nucleotide sequence: TGTGCCAGCAGCTTGGGGCTAGCGGGAGTTGAGCAGTACTTC.

As to this clone: The sample carries other DNA sequences with the same CDR3. The V call is TRBV6-5, the J call TRBJ2-2; the D is unclear. CDR3 length equals 12 residues. Trimming took off 4 bases at V and 5 bases at J, with 5 bases between the two ends. The germline V gene has CDR1 MNHEY and CDR2 SVGAGI. The CDR3 is CASSSGTGELFF. CDR3 nucleotide sequence: TGTGCCAGCAGTTCTGGAACCGGGGAGCTGTTTTTT.

Turning to this clone: Within the sample, other DNA sequences also encode this same CDR3. The chain carries TRBV6-5 and TRBJ2-7; D is ambiguous. The germline CDR1 and CDR2 sequences are MNHEY and SVGAGI. The ends were cut back, 0 bases at V and 6 bases at J, with 9 bases in the middle. The CDR3 length is 13 residues. CDR3 region: CASSYSISGEQYF. CDR3 bases: TGTGCCAGCAGTTACTCGATATCAGGCGAGCAGTACTTC.